This T cell receptor (beta chain) stems from a study of blood T cell repertoires in COVID-19 (dated by TCRdb to 2019 to 2021). Looking at the study overall: Samples covering the acute and convalescent phases of COVID-19 were provided by collaborators in the United States, Italy and Spain. The material from the prospective study consisted of cDNA or gDNA derived from T cells, B-cell-depleted T cells, or PBMCs. The dataset comprised deeply sampled blood TCRbeta repertoires from subjects exposed to, actively infected with, or recovered from COVID-19. The repertoires were released in a freely available public database meant as a resource for research on the immune response to SARS-CoV-2. The samples were drawn from the first 160 participants of the ongoing ImmuneRACE study and from over a thousand subjects provided by 6 global collaborators. A de-identified subject ID, COVID-19 status, age in years and sex were almost always included in the sample metadata. Where available, HLA class I and class II types were obtained from metadata supplied by the sample provider rather than from assay-based typing. Beyond this particular receptor, the publication reports: How much clinical and demographic metadata was included differed by source and by participant, and the metadata was provided uncurated.

TCRbeta CDR3 regions were amplified from genomic DNA by means of the immunoSEQ Assay, a bias-controlled multiplex PCR. The source study handled its data this way. The number of nucleated cells in each sample was estimated by amplification of reference gene primers within the assay. Sequence reads were collapsed and filtered to measure the absolute abundance of every unique TCRbeta CDR3 rearrangement. For each sample, productive Simpson clonality was calculated as the square root of Simpson's diversity index across productive rearrangements. What TCRdb holds here is the immuneACCESS table cut down to in-frame rearrangements. Part of the clones is not present; checked against another copy, under half of the missing clones reflect an unresolved V gene, and the others are unexplained. The DNA was the basis for D and trimming; V, J and clone size are from that table. The sample table lists some 210,000 clones, approximately 80% of them with a count of one. Clones ranked in the top ten supply roughly a fifth of the sample.

Each collaborating institution followed its own protocols to collect whole blood in K2EDTA tubes. For TCRbeta analysis, collaborator samples were shipped as frozen whole blood, as isolated PBMCs, or as DNA extracted from either sample type. A word on this clone: No antigen is known for it. It has no much larger one-base neighbor in the sample; base qualities were not kept.

V is pared back by 4 bases and J by 5 bases, with 11 bases lying between the germline termini. From its cysteine to its phenylalanine, the CDR3 spans 13 amino acids. Only CDR3 DNA remains: 39 bases, in frame from the first base. The chain employs TRBV12-3 or TRBV12-4 and TRBJ1-2; the D region possibly corresponds to TRBD1 (5 bases align). The clonotype originates from a human donor in a cohort sampled during active COVID-19. Specimen: peripheral blood. The CDR3 reads as follows: CASSSQGPYGYTF. Here is the DNA: TGTGCCAGCAGTTCCCAGGGTCCGTATGGCTACACCTTC.